The next 25 T cell receptor beta chains were all read from a single sample in a study of blood T cell repertoires in COVID-19. Profiled with immunoSEQ multiplex PCR; TCRdb holds only in-frame clones, not every one. This table holds about 270,000 clones, just under 90% found once. The specimen was PBMCs or T cells enriched from blood (not recorded which). The receptors here all came from a woman aged 30 to 39 with acute COVID-19.

The chain uses TRBV12-5 and TRBJ2-3, with TRBD2 matching over 7 bases. The CDR3 totals 15 residues. The junction had 8 bases not matched to a gene; V was cut back by 6 bases and J by 2 bases. The V gene's germline CDR1 is LGHNT and CDR2 FRNRAP. CDR3 protein: CASGSGTKTTDTQYF. As DNA, the CDR3 is TGTGCTAGTGGGTCCGGGACTAAGACCACAGATACGCAGTATTTT.

The chain uses TRBV7-9 and TRBJ2-1; 7 bases fit TRBD1. After removal of 1 base from V and 6 bases from J, the junction contained 6 bases not matched to a gene. The CDR3 loop spans 15 amino acids. In germline, CDR1 is SEHNR, CDR2 FQNEAQ (reference sequence). Here the CDR3 DNA reads TGTGCCAGCAGCTTAGAACAGGGGATAGTCAATGAGCAGTTCTTC. Translating it yields CASSLEQGIVNEQFF.

CDR3 coding DNA: TGTGCCAGCAGTTTAGTTGGAGGTACCTACGAGCAGTACTTC. Protein sequence: CASSLVGGTYEQYF. This chain joins TRBV27 and TRBJ2-7, with D perhaps TRBD2 (5 bases). Trimming took off 2 bases at V and 2 bases at J, with 10 bases between the two ends. Per the germline V gene, CDR1 is MNHEY and CDR2 is SMNVEV (reference sequence). The length of the CDR3 is 14 residues.

The chain uses TRBV7-9 and TRBJ1-1, with D maybe TRBD1 (5 bases). The CDR3 is 13 residues long. V was trimmed by 2 bases and J by 1 base, leaving 5 bases between them. Germline CDR1 is SEHNR and CDR2 is FQNEAQ (reference sequence). CDR3 region: CASSLQGNTEAFF. Here the CDR3 DNA reads TGTGCCAGCAGCTTACAGGGGAACACTGAAGCTTTCTTT.

This chain joins TRBV18 and TRBJ2-1; D unresolved. V lost 5 bases and J 6 bases, leaving 17 bases between the germline ends. The germline V gene has CDR1 KGHSH and CDR2 LQKENI. The CDR3 is 15 amino acids. The CDR3 region is CASSTLNPRLNEQFF. The DNA for the CDR3 is TGTGCCAGCTCAACGCTAAACCCGAGGCTCAATGAGCAGTTCTTC.

V and J are TRBV7-8 and TRBJ2-7; a possible D gene is TRBD2 (5 bases). This CDR3 region has 14 residues. V lost 0 bases, J lost 6 bases, and 12 bases lay in between. Germline V gene data show CDR1 as SGHVS and CDR2 as FQNEAQ. DNA of the CDR3: TGTGCCAGCAGCTTAGCGTCGGGGAGAGGCGAGCAGTACTTC. This translates into CASSLASGRGEQYF.

In the case of this clone: This is likely a read error, given that the CDR3 carries no conserved phenylalanine or tryptophan at its end. No DNA is shown, since the ends of the CDR3 on it are uncertain; the CDR3 is the one TCRdb lists. The V gene is TRBV19, the J gene TRBJ1-2. The CDR3 is made up of 10 amino acids, end residues included. Germline V gene sequence: CDR1 LNHDA, CDR2 SQIVND (reference sequence). CDR3 sequence: CASSKRFCST.

The chain couples TRBV30 to TRBJ1-5; no definite D call. There are 13 residues in the CDR3. Germline lookup yields CDR1 GTSNPN and CDR2 SVGIG (reference sequence). Trimming removed 0 bases from V and 1 base from J, with 4 bases in between. CDR3 residues: CAWSVQSNQPQHF. CDR3 nucleotide sequence: TGTGCCTGGAGTGTTCAGAGCAATCAGCCCCAGCATTTT.

The chain combines TRBV28 with TRBJ1-5; 8 bases agree with TRBD1. The CDR3 length is 14 residues. CDR1 MDHEN and CDR2 SYDVKM come from the germline V gene. Trimming took 4 bases from V and 11 from J; bases not matched to a gene: 10. CDR3 in DNA: TGTGCCAGCAGTTCCGGACAGGGTCGATTTTCCCAGCATTTT. It codes for CASSSGQGRFSQHF.

This clone was seen only a few times. This chain joins TRBV30 and TRBJ2-7; 8 positions match TRBD2. V was pared by 0 bases and J by 9 bases, with 4 bases of the junction left unmatched. The CDR3 covers 12 residues. From germline, CDR1 is GTSNPN and CDR2 SVGIG (reference sequence). The CDR3 nucleotides read TGTGCCTGGAGTGTACCCGGGGGGGTGCAGTACTTC. Residues: CAWSVPGGVQYF.

In this sample, this clone turned up once. J is TRBJ1-1 and V is TRBV7-2; tentative D call: TRBD1 (6 bases). V lost 1 base, J lost 1 base, and 13 bases lay in between. This CDR3 spans 16 amino acids. Germline V gene sequence: CDR1 SGHTA, CDR2 FQGNSA. As DNA, the CDR3 is TGTGCCAGCAGCTTAGGAAACAGGGCGACGAACACTGAAGCTTTCTTT. Encoded protein: CASSLGNRATNTEAFF. The full variable domain, its missing parts supplied by reference TRBV7-2 and TRBJ1-1, is GAGVSQSPSNKVTEKGKDVELRCDPISGHTALYWYRQSLGQGLEFLIYFQGNSAPDKSGLPSDRFSAERTGGSVSTLTIQRTQQEDSAVYLCASSLGNRATNTEAFFGQGTRLTVV.

Regarding this clone: Other DNA sequences in this sample translate to the same CDR3. The V call is TRBV20-1, the J call TRBJ2-7; D call uncertain. Germline CDR1 is DFQATT and CDR2 is SNEGSKA (reference sequence). The CDR3 covers 11 residues. Trimming took 3 bases from V and 4 from J, leaving 7 bases between them. The CDR3 loop reads CSASPTYEQYF. DNA for the CDR3: TGCAGTGCTAGTCCCACATACGAGCAGTACTTC.

The J gene is TRBJ2-7, the V gene TRBV6-6; 7 nucleotides agree with TRBD1. Germline V CDR1 and CDR2: MNHNY, SVGAGI (reference sequence). The CDR3 loop spans 17 amino acids. The junction had 15 bases not matched to a gene; V was cut back by 5 bases and J by 2 bases. The CDR3 DNA reads as TGTGCCAGCAGTCCCAAGAAATACGGGACAGCGACCTACGAGCAGTACTTC. It specifies CASSPKKYGTATYEQYF.

This clone was detected once. This rearrangement joins TRBV9 to TRBJ1-2, with D maybe TRBD1 (6 bases). V was trimmed by 2 bases and J by 11 bases, leaving 16 bases between them. Germline CDR1 reads SGDLS; CDR2 reads YYNGEE. The CDR3 runs 13 residues. The CDR3 DNA sequence: TGTGCCAGCAGCGTCGGATTCGAGGGGGATTACACCTTC. It encodes CASSVGFEGDYTF.

The chain is built from TRBV10-3 and TRBJ2-2; TRBD2 agrees at 8 bases. The V segment lost 0 bases and the J segment 0 bases; nucleotides outside the gene matches: 3. This CDR3 is 17 amino acids long. The germline gives CDR1 ENHRY, CDR2 SYGVKD. The CDR3 reads CAISESEAGANTGELFF. The CDR3 nucleotides read TGTGCCATCAGTGAGTCGGAAGCGGGGGCGAACACCGGGGAGCTGTTTTTT.

V is TRBV7-9 and J is TRBJ2-1; 11 bases match TRBD2. CDR1 and CDR2 (germline): SEHNR, FQNEAQ (reference sequence). This CDR3 region has 16 residues. The V gene end was trimmed by 2 bases and the J gene end by 5 bases; junction bases not matched to a gene: 5. The CDR3 spells CASSLLPGLADNEQFF. In DNA form, the CDR3 reads TGTGCCAGCAGCTTATTGCCGGGACTAGCGGACAATGAGCAGTTCTTC.

V is TRBV28 and J is TRBJ1-1; D not certain. Germline values: CDR1 MDHEN, CDR2 SYDVKM. The ends were cut back, 1 base at V and 4 bases at J, with 10 bases in the middle. The CDR3 runs to 14 residues. CDR3 sequence reads: CASSLFRTGTEAFF. For the CDR3, the DNA is TGTGCCAGCAGTTTATTTCGAACTGGCACTGAAGCTTTCTTT.

The V and J genes are TRBV13 and TRBJ2-7, with D tentatively TRBD1 (6 bases). V lost 1 base, J lost 3 bases, and 13 bases lay in between. Looked up from germline, CDR1 is PRHDT and CDR2 is FYEKMQ (reference sequence). This CDR3 region has 15 residues. The CDR3 region is CASSLVGGKGYEQYF. The CDR3 region has the DNA TGTGCCAGCAGCTTAGTAGGGGGAAAGGGCTACGAGCAGTACTTC.

The J gene is TRBJ2-3, the V gene TRBV5-1; unclear D gene. The CDR3 is 14 amino acids. Germline V gene data show CDR1 as SGHRS and CDR2 as YFSETQ. V was shortened by 0 bases and J by 4 bases, with 9 bases between the two germline ends. The CDR3 nucleotides read TGCGCCAGCAGCTTGGCCTCTGCGGCAGATACGCAGTATTTT. Translation: CASSLASAADTQYF. The full variable domain, rest sourced from reference TRBV5-1 and TRBJ2-3, is KAGVTQTPRYLIKTRGQQVTLSCSPISGHRSVSWYQQTPGQGLQFLFEYFSETQRNKGNFPGRFSGRQFSNSRSEMNVSTLELGDSALYLCASSLASAADTQYFGPGTRLTVL.

This chain connects TRBV10-3 to TRBJ2-1, with 12 bases identical to TRBD2. Germline V gives CDR1 ENHRY, CDR2 SYGVKD. The CDR3 sequence is 16 residues long. The V gene end was trimmed by 4 bases and the J gene end by 7 bases; junction bases not matched to a gene: 8. The CDR3 protein is CAISVRSLAGGNEQFF. The CDR3 nucleotides read TGTGCCATCAGTGTTAGGTCCCTAGCGGGAGGGAATGAGCAGTTCTTC.

As to this clone: The sample contains more than one DNA sequence encoding this CDR3. V gene TRBV19 combines with J gene TRBJ1-3; D not certain. Germline lookup yields CDR1 LNHDA and CDR2 SQIVND (reference sequence). The CDR3 consists of 13 residues. Trimming cost V 5 bases and J 0 bases, with 5 bases left between them. The CDR3 DNA reads as TGTGCCAGTAGTGAGGGCTCTGGAAACACCATATATTTT. Protein product: CASSEGSGNTIYF.

This clone has more than one count but fewer than ten. The chain joins TRBV7-3 to TRBJ2-7; possible D gene TRBD2, 6 bases. With 0 bases removed from V and 1 base from J, the gap between germline ends came to 10 bases. There are 15 residues in the CDR3. The germline CDR1 and CDR2 sequences are SGHTA and FQGTGA. CDR3 region: CASSLTGLSSYEQYF. The CDR3 DNA sequence: TGTGCCAGCAGCTTAACGGGACTCAGTTCCTACGAGCAGTACTTC.

This chain joins TRBV5-1 and TRBJ2-2; 14 bases are shared with TRBD2. The trim removed 4 bases at V and 2 bases at J, leaving 7 bases unmatched. The CDR3 has 18 amino acids. Germline assignment: CDR1 SGHRS and CDR2 YFSETQ. In nucleotides, the CDR3 is TGCGCCAGCAGCCCGGGACTAGCGGGAGATAGTAACACCGGGGAGCTGTTTTTT. The encoded protein is CASSPGLAGDSNTGELFF.

The J gene is TRBJ2-5, the V gene TRBV30; 13 bases are shared with TRBD2. With V trimmed by 8 bases and J by 4 bases, 7 bases remained unmatched. The CDR3 consists of 14 residues. CDR1 is GTSNPN and CDR2 is SVGIG in the germline V gene (reference sequence). The CDR3 bases are TGTGCCAGGACTAGCGGGAGACCTGCAGAGACCCAGTACTTC. Its translation is CARTSGRPAETQYF.

V and J are TRBV2 and TRBJ1-2; perhaps TRBD1 as D (5 bases). The CDR3 sequence is 14 residues long. Germline V lookup: CDR1 SNHLY, CDR2 FYNNEI. The V gene lost 6 bases and the J gene lost 8 bases, with 19 bases spanning the gap. For the CDR3, the DNA is TGTGCCAGCAGGCTGGGGTTAGGGGAAGACGGCTACACCTTC. This gives the protein CASRLGLGEDGYTF.